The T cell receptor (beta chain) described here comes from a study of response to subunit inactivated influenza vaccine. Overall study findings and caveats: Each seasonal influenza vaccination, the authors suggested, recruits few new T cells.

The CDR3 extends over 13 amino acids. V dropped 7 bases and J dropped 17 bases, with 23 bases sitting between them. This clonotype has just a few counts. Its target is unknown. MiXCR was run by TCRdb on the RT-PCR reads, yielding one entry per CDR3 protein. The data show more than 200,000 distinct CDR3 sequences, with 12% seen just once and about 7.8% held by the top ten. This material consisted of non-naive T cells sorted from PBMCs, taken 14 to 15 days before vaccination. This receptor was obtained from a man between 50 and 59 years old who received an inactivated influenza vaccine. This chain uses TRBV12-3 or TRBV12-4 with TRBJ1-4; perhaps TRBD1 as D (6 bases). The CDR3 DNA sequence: TGTGCCAGCACCGCAGGGGAATGGGAAAAACGTTTTTTT. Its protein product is CASTAGEWEKRFF.